Below, 21 T cell receptor beta chains from the same sample are listed, as sequenced in a study of T cells in Graves' hyperthyroidism and ophthalmopathy. The source material, RNA transcripts, was used to amplify TCR beta CDR3 regions. An initial round of RT-PCR targeting the TCR CDR3 relied on the HTBI primer set. Via MiXCR, TCRdb re-called the multiplex PCR reads, giving one row per CDR3 protein. The top ten hold just under 8% of the sample, which has some 440,000 distinct CDR3 sequences, 15% to 18% seen once. Material: blood. These receptors were collected from a young woman with Graves' hyperthyroidism.

This clonotype has ten or more counts. The CDR3 loop reads CASSPIHGGYGYTF. CDR3 DNA sequence: TGTGCCAGCAGTCCTATTCACGGCGGATATGGCTACACCTTC. The chain employs TRBV6-1 and TRBJ1-2; D call uncertain. V gave up 5 bases and J gave up 5 bases, with 15 bases separating them. This CDR3 region has 14 residues. Germline-derived CDR1 and CDR2 are MNHNS and SASEGT.

This clonotype was recorded at least ten times. J is TRBJ2-1 and V is TRBV7-8; D possibly corresponds to TRBD1 (6 bases). The V and J ends lost 5 bases and 7 bases respectively, with 18 bases between them. CDR3 length equals 15 residues. The germline V gene encodes CDR1 SGHVS and CDR2 FQNEAQ. The CDR3 DNA follows: TGTGCCAGCAGCCCCGTGGGGGCGCCGTGGAATGAGCAGTTCTTC. Encoded protein: CASSPVGAPWNEQFF.

This clonotype was counted ten times or more. The CDR3 sequence: CASSPTYLRSEDEQFF. The CDR3 coding sequence is TGTGCCAGCTCACCCACCTACCTTCGAAGCGAGGATGAGCAGTTCTTC. The rearrangement uses TRBV18 and TRBJ2-1; no firm D call. V dropped 3 bases and J dropped 8 bases, with 20 bases sitting between them. Germline V lookup: CDR1 KGHSH, CDR2 LQKENI. The CDR3 is 16 amino acids.

This clonotype was recorded at least ten times. Because the CDR3's place on the DNA is in doubt, the DNA is left out and the CDR3 is given as listed by TCRdb. The chain employs TRBV5-1 and TRBJ2-1. Per the germline V gene, CDR1 is SGHRS and CDR2 is YFSETQ. Termini included, the CDR3 measures 13 amino acids. CDR3: CASSFGPGGEQFF.

This clonotype came up a few times. The chain couples TRBV6-4 to TRBJ2-2, with D unresolved. The CDR3 has 14 amino acids. Trimming pared 6 bases from V and 6 bases from J, leaving 14 bases between. CDR1 and CDR2 from the germline V gene are MRHNA and SNTAGT. The DNA of the CDR3 is TGTGCCAGCAGGAAGATTTGGGATGCCGGGGAGCTGTTTTTT. Amino acids: CASRKIWDAGELFF.

The chain combines TRBV4-1 with TRBJ1-1; a possible D gene is TRBD1 (5 bases). The germline V gene encodes CDR1 MGHRA and CDR2 YSYEKL. The CDR3 is made up of 13 amino acids. V was trimmed by 6 bases and J by 4 bases, leaving 12 bases between them. In DNA, the CDR3 is TGCGCCAGCAGTCGGCACGGGGGCACTGAAGCTTTCTTT. Its protein is CASSRHGGTEAFF.

This chain uses TRBV3-1 with TRBJ2-7, with 9 bases matching TRBD1. V was pared by 2 bases and J by 6 bases, with 11 bases of the junction left unmatched. CDR1 is LGHDT and CDR2 is YNNKEL in the germline V gene (reference sequence). The CDR3 sequence is 16 residues long. The CDR3 region has the DNA TGTGCCAGCAGCCAACTATCGACCGGGACAGGGAGCGAGCAGTACTTC. It is translated as CASSQLSTGTGSEQYF.

The chain couples TRBV10-3 to TRBJ1-4; D remains unclear. Germline-derived CDR1 and CDR2 are ENHRY and SYGVKD. This CDR3 is built from 14 residues. With 3 bases removed from V and 7 bases from J, the gap between germline ends came to 12 bases. CDR3 sequence (DNA): TGTGCCATCAGTGATCTGGGTCGGGGTGAAAAACTGTTTTTT. It translates to CAISDLGRGEKLFF.

This clonotype appeared many times. The genes are TRBV6-1 and TRBJ1-2, with D unresolved. Looked up from germline, CDR1 is MNHNS and CDR2 is SASEGT. The CDR3 contains 13 residues. The germline V and J ends were trimmed by 2 bases and 3 bases, with 7 bases remaining between them. CDR3 region: CASSELTDYGYTF. CDR3 in DNA: TGTGCCAGCAGTGAATTGACGGACTATGGCTACACCTTC.

This clonotype was seen more than once but under ten times. V gene TRBV19 combines with J gene TRBJ1-5, with D possibly being TRBD1 (5 bases). Germline CDR1 reads LNHDA; CDR2 reads SQIVND (reference sequence). V was pared by 2 bases and J by 7 bases, with 15 bases between. This CDR3 comprises 15 residues. The CDR3 reads CASSITSGGGQPQHF. The CDR3 DNA reads as TGTGCCAGTAGTATAACGTCCGGGGGTGGGCAGCCCCAGCATTTT.

In its sample, this clonotype was seen many times. The rearrangement links TRBV3-1 to TRBJ2-4; 10 bases line up with TRBD2. The junction had 5 bases not matched to a gene; V was cut back by 4 bases and J by 2 bases. The CDR3 covers 16 residues. CDR1 and CDR2 from the germline V gene are LGHDT and YNNKEL (reference sequence). The CDR3, as DNA: TGTGCCAGCAGCCTGAGCGGGAGGGTGACCAAAAACATTCAGTACTTC. Protein sequence: CASSLSGRVTKNIQYF.

This clonotype was detected ten times or more. The rearrangement links TRBV6-1 to TRBJ1-6; D is unclear. CDR3 length equals 15 residues. V was pared by 6 bases and J by 7 bases, with 16 bases between. Germline loops: CDR1 MNHNS, CDR2 SASEGT. Written as DNA, the CDR3 is TGTGCCAGCAGCCCGGACCCTACCACCAATTCACCCCTCCACTTT. Translation: CASSPDPTTNSPLHF.

Written as DNA, the CDR3 is TGTGCCAGCAGCTCTCAGAGATCTGGGGCCAACGTCCTGACTTTC. It is translated as CASSSQRSGANVLTF. The chain employs TRBV5-5 and TRBJ2-6; D uncertain. V lost 3 bases and J 1 base, leaving 8 bases between the germline ends. This CDR3 is 15 amino acids long. From germline, CDR1 is SGHKS and CDR2 YYEKEE (reference sequence). Using reference TRBV5-5 and TRBJ2-6 for the parts outside the CDR3, the full variable domain is DAGVTQSPTHLIKTRGQQVTLRCSPISGHKSVSWYQQVLGQGPQFIFQYYEKEERGRGNFPDRFSARQFPNYSSELNVNALLLGDSALYLCASSSQRSGANVLTFGAGSRLTVL.

Many counts were recorded for this clonotype. The V gene is TRBV6-5, the J gene TRBJ1-4; tentative D call: TRBD1 (6 bases). The CDR3 covers 14 residues. V was clipped by 0 bases and J by 5 bases, with 7 bases between them. Germline values: CDR1 MNHEY, CDR2 SVGAGI. The CDR3 nucleotides read TGTGCCAGCAGTTACTCGGGGGGCAATGAAAAACTGTTTTTT. As protein: CASSYSGGNEKLFF.

This clonotype was recorded at least ten times. This chain links TRBV6-1 with TRBJ1-6; no definite D call. Germline assignment: CDR1 MNHNS and CDR2 SASEGT. The V end lost 2 bases, the J end lost 6 bases, and 11 bases lay between the germline ends. The CDR3 sequence is 15 residues long. For the CDR3, the DNA is TGTGCCAGCAGTGAACGGGAGGTCGCTAATTCACCCCTCCACTTT. Its translation: CASSEREVANSPLHF.

This chain uses TRBV19 with TRBJ2-5, with D perhaps TRBD1 or TRBD2 (5 bases each). Germline V gene data show CDR1 as LNHDA and CDR2 as SQIVND (reference sequence). V was shortened by 6 bases and J by 0 bases, with 14 bases between the two germline ends. This CDR3 region has 15 residues. CDR3 sequence: CASSSGPPYQETQYF. The CDR3 DNA sequence: TGTGCCAGTAGCTCGGGACCGCCGTACCAAGAGACCCAGTACTTC.

The chain is built from TRBV9 and TRBJ2-1, with 7 bases that match TRBD2. From germline, CDR1 is SGDLS and CDR2 YYNGEE. After removal of 0 bases from V and 7 bases from J, the junction contained 7 bases not matched to a gene. The CDR3 has 15 amino acids. The CDR3 DNA reads TGTGCCAGCAGCGTAGTGACAAGCGGGGTTAATGAGCAGTTCTTC. Protein product: CASSVVTSGVNEQFF. Together with reference TRBV9 and TRBJ2-1, the CDR3 gives the full variable domain: DSGVTQTPKHLITATGQRVTLRCSPRSGDLSVYWYQQSLDQGLQFLIQYYNGEERAKGNILERFSAQQFPDLHSELNLSSLELGDSALYFCASSVVTSGVNEQFFGPGTRLTVL.

This clonotype was seen at least ten times. The CDR3 sequence: CASSLRGQDGYTF. DNA for the CDR3: TGTGCCAGCAGCTTGAGGGGGCAGGATGGCTACACCTTC. The V and J genes are TRBV11-1 and TRBJ1-2, with 7 bases fitting TRBD1. CDR1 SGHAT and CDR2 FQDESV come from the germline V gene (reference sequence). The CDR3 consists of 13 residues. The V gene end was trimmed by 3 bases and the J gene end by 6 bases; junction bases not matched to a gene: 4.

Ten or more counts support this clonotype. The J gene is TRBJ2-1, the V gene TRBV15; 10 bases agree with TRBD2. V trimming: 0 bases; J trimming: 4 bases; junction bases outside the gene matches: 0. The CDR3 covers 15 residues. Germline V CDR1 and CDR2: LNHNV, YYDKDF (reference sequence). The CDR3 bases are TGTGCCACCAGCAGAGAACTAGCGGGATACAATGAGCAGTTCTTC. It is translated as CATSRELAGYNEQFF.

This clonotype has at least ten counts. This sequence joins TRBV3-1 and TRBJ2-7; tentatively, D is TRBD2 (6 bases). This CDR3 has 14 amino acids. Germline lookup yields CDR1 LGHDT and CDR2 YNNKEL (reference sequence). V lost 0 bases to trimming and J lost 2 bases, with 8 bases between them. CDR3 in amino acids: CASSQELAAYEQYF. The CDR3, as DNA: TGTGCCAGCAGCCAAGAACTAGCCGCCTACGAGCAGTACTTC.

The chain couples TRBV5-1 to TRBJ2-2; D is perhaps TRBD2 (6 bases). Germline V gives CDR1 SGHRS, CDR2 YFSETQ. The germline V and J ends were trimmed by 6 bases and 0 bases, with 12 bases remaining between them. The CDR3 is made up of 15 amino acids. CDR3 coding DNA: TGCGCCAGCACCCCGGGACTTACGAACACCGGGGAGCTGTTTTTT. This codes for CASTPGLTNTGELFF.